This T cell receptor beta chain was sequenced for a study of blood T cells in healthy people across ages. This clonotype was counted only a few times. V was trimmed by 5 bases and J by 0 bases, leaving 12 bases between them. Per the germline V gene, CDR1 is SGHRS and CDR2 is YFSETQ. The CDR3 sequence is 14 residues long. Sample-barcoded 5' priming and a J-beta primer mix drove a second PCR of about 6 to 12 cycles. MiXCR, applied by TCRdb to the 5' RACE reads, yields one record per CDR3 protein. In the table there are around 690,000 distinct CDR3 sequences, 58% of which are singletons. The origin of this receptor is a man between 60 and 70 years old in good health. Material: blood. The chain employs TRBV5-1 and TRBJ2-7; a weak D match, TRBD2 (6 bases). In DNA form, the CDR3 reads TGCGCCAGCAGGAGGGACTCCAGCTCCTACGAGCAGTACTTC. This encodes CASRRDSSSYEQYF.